This T cell receptor (beta chain) appears in the sequencing data of a study of blood T cells in healthy people across ages. Whole-study results and caveats: The donors' CMV status was not determined, possibly confounding changes in expanded clonotypes.

This clonotype was counted many times. What it recognizes is unknown. CDR1 and CDR2 (germline): SEHNR, FQNEAQ (reference sequence). Trimming shortened V by 8 bases and J by 5 bases, and 12 bases separated the two germline ends. This CDR3 is built from 12 residues. Together with a sample-barcoded 5' primer, a J-beta primer mix was included in a second PCR lasting about 6 to 11 cycles. TCRdb re-called the 5' RACE reads with MiXCR, one entry per CDR3 protein. This sample has 600,000 or so distinct CDR3 sequences, with roughly 31% found just once. The sequence came from a woman aged 80 or over in good health. The sequenced sample consisted of blood. This rearrangement joins TRBV7-9 to TRBJ2-5; no clear D. The CDR3 coding sequence is TGTGCCAGCTCACCAGAGTTGGAGACCCAGTACTTC. Translating it yields CASSPELETQYF.